The entry below describes one T cell receptor beta chain. Its cognate antigen is unknown. The method was immunoSEQ multiplex PCR; TCRdb's version includes in-frame clones alone and lacks a portion of them. The repertoire includes approximately 150,000 clones, about 90% of them detected once, and about a tenth sits in the top ten. This specimen comes from a study of T cell responses to AZD1222 COVID-19 vaccine. General observations from the study: The donor cohort was predominantly white British with a female majority, and clonal diversity may have been underestimated. Spike-specific TCR breadth and depth both grew after two AZD1222 doses. Researchers report vaccine-associated CD4 TCRs spanning spike, with dominance at 160-218 and 743-854. Nearly half of spike-specific TCRs reportedly target unmutated variant regions.

V gave up 0 bases and J gave up 4 bases, with 12 bases separating them. Germline lookup yields CDR1 MGHRA and CDR2 YSYEKL. This CDR3 has 16 amino acids. This clonotype originated in an adult who received the AZD1222 COVID-19 vaccine. The V and J genes are TRBV4-1 and TRBJ1-4; D is perhaps TRBD1 (5 bases). The sample consisted of peripheral blood, taken 28 days after the second AZD1222 dose. The CDR3 coding sequence is TGCGCCAGCAGCCAAGATCCGGACGGACATAATGAAAAACTGTTTTTT. It yields the protein CASSQDPDGHNEKLFF.